Presented here are 30 T cell receptor beta chains from one specimen sequenced in a study of beta chain features in type 1 diabetes. Expressed TCRB transcripts were sequenced because the entire RNA isolate underwent reverse transcription. Sequencing was performed with immunoSEQ multiplex PCR; in TCRdb, only in-frame clones are kept and a portion is missing. This table holds 350,000 to 450,000 clones, approximately 13% found once. The material sequenced was naive CD4+ T cells from blood. These receptors all come from a man aged 25 to 40 in good health.

The table lists this clone with many counts. The chain is built from TRBV13 and TRBJ2-1, with a tentative D call TRBD2 (6 bases). In germline, CDR1 is PRHDT, CDR2 FYEKMQ (reference sequence). V was clipped by 3 bases and J by 9 bases, with 15 bases between them. CDR3 size: 14 residues. CDR3 sequence: CASSFWGRTGEQFF. The CDR3, as DNA: TGTGCCAGCAGCTTCTGGGGGAGGACTGGTGAGCAGTTCTTC.

The chain recombines TRBV10-1 with TRBJ1-2; 8 nucleotides agree with TRBD1. Germline lookup yields CDR1 WNHNN and CDR2 SYGVQD (reference sequence). CDR3 length: 13 residues. The J segment lost 6 bases and the V segment lost 4 bases, leaving 4 bases of the junction unmatched. CDR3 sequence reads: CASSGDRNHGYTF. The CDR3 coding sequence is TGCGCCAGCAGTGGGGACAGGAATCATGGCTACACCTTC.

The V and J genes are TRBV4-3 and TRBJ1-2; 7 nucleotides line up with TRBD1. CDR3 length: 13 residues. The trim removed 0 bases at V and 8 bases at J, leaving 3 bases unmatched. Germline lookup yields CDR1 LGHNA and CDR2 YSLEER. The DNA of the CDR3 is TGCGCCAGCAGCCAAGAAACAGGGGTAGGCTACACCTTC. Amino acids: CASSQETGVGYTF.

This sequence joins TRBV5-4 and TRBJ2-7; 9 bases map to TRBD2. Germline assignment: CDR1 SGHNT and CDR2 YYREEE (reference sequence). The CDR3 has 15 amino acids. The V segment lost 4 bases and the J segment 0 bases; nucleotides outside the gene matches: 5. The CDR3 DNA reads TGTGCCAGCAGCGCCGGACTAGCGAACTCCTACGAGCAGTACGTC. This codes for CASSAGLANSYEQYV.

The table lists this clone with a few counts. The chain carries TRBV5-6 and TRBJ2-7; the D gene could be TRBD1 or TRBD2 (6 bases each). Germline V gives CDR1 SGHDT, CDR2 YYEEEE. With 7 bases removed from V and 2 bases from J, the gap between germline ends came to 16 bases. The CDR3 is made up of 14 amino acids. The DNA of the CDR3 is TGTGCCAGCCGGACAGCGGGCCGGGCCTACGAGCAGTACGTC. Translated, it gives CASRTAGRAYEQYV.

This clone has more than one count but fewer than ten. The chain links TRBV7-9 to TRBJ2-5; D remains ambiguous. CDR1 and CDR2 (germline): SEHNR, FQNEAQ (reference sequence). V lost 5 bases and J 4 bases, leaving 11 bases between the germline ends. The CDR3 is made up of 13 amino acids. The CDR3 DNA sequence: TGTGCCAGCAGCCCCCGCTACCCAGAGACCCAGTACTTC. Amino acid sequence: CASSPRYPETQYF.

This clone has a handful of counts. The chain carries TRBV25-1 and TRBJ2-3; the D is unclear. Trimming left V 2 bases short and J 8 bases short, with 8 bases between. The CDR3 consists of 12 residues. In germline, CDR1 is MGHDK, CDR2 SYGVNS. The CDR3 DNA follows: TGTGCCAGCAGTGAAGGGGAAGGTACGCAGTATTTT. Protein product: CASSEGEGTQYF.

As concerns this clone: Other DNA sequences from this sample encode an identical CDR3 as well. The CDR3 DNA reads TGTGCCAGCGGAAAAGAGACCCAGTACTTC. This encodes CASGKETQYF. This rearrangement joins TRBV27 to TRBJ2-5; D gene uncertain. Trimming stripped 8 bases from V and 3 bases from J, with 4 bases between. CDR3 length equals 10 residues. In germline, CDR1 is MNHEY, CDR2 SMNVEV (reference sequence).

The gene calls are TRBV25-1 and TRBJ1-3, with D tentatively TRBD1 (5 bases). CDR1 is MGHDK, CDR2 SYGVNS, per germline. The V end lost 5 bases, the J end lost 0 bases, and 8 bases lay between the germline ends. The CDR3 totals 14 residues. The CDR3 DNA reads TGTGCCAGCAGTTGGGGGTTCTCTGGAAACACCATATATTTT. Translating gives CASSWGFSGNTIYF.

V and J are TRBV7-2 and TRBJ2-3; no clear D. The CDR3 is 14 residues long. The V and J ends lost 0 bases and 2 bases respectively, with 6 bases between them. Looked up from germline, CDR1 is SGHTA and CDR2 is FQGNSA. CDR3 coding DNA: TGTGCCAGCAGCTTAGCGTTTACCACAGATACGCAGTATTTT. This codes for CASSLAFTTDTQYF.

This clone came up a few times. CDR3 DNA: TGTGCCAGCAGCAAACACGGGACAGAATATGGCTACACCTTC. Protein: CASSKHGTEYGYTF. The rearrangement uses TRBV7-9 and TRBJ1-2, with 7 bases lining up with TRBD1. CDR3 length equals 14 residues. V shed 5 bases, J shed 5 bases, and the junction held 8 bases outside the gene matches. Germline V lookup: CDR1 SEHNR, CDR2 FQNEAQ (reference sequence).

This clone appeared a few times. J is TRBJ2-5 and V is TRBV6-7; 13 bases align to TRBD2. TRBV6-7 is placed among ORFs of uncertain function. J was trimmed by 1 base and V by 7 bases; bases with no gene match: 6. The CDR3 totals 16 residues. The CDR3 sequence: CASTLRTSGSQETQYF. The CDR3 DNA reads as TGTGCCAGCACCCTACGGACTAGCGGGAGCCAAGAGACCCAGTACTTC.

This clone appeared a few times. The chain is built from TRBV11-3 and TRBJ2-7; 7 nucleotides match TRBD1. Germline V gives CDR1 SGHNT, CDR2 YENEEA. Trimming at V came to 1 base and at J to 5 bases, leaving 5 bases not matched to a gene. There are 14 residues in the CDR3. CDR3 in amino acids: CASSLGRQGHEQYV. The CDR3 DNA reads as TGTGCCAGCAGCTTAGGCAGACAGGGCCACGAGCAGTACGTC.

This clone was detected a few times. The chain employs TRBV14 and TRBJ2-3; the D call may be TRBD1 or TRBD2 (5 bases each). The V gene's germline CDR1 is SGHDN and CDR2 FVKESK. Trimming cost V 3 bases and J 1 base, with 14 bases left between them. CDR3 length: 16 residues. In nucleotides, the CDR3 is TGTGCCAGCAGCCAGAATGGGGGAGCCCGCACAGATACGCAGTATTTT. It encodes CASSQNGGARTDTQYF.

This chain connects TRBV5-1 to TRBJ2-2, with D maybe TRBD2 (5 bases). The CDR3 loop spans 15 amino acids. Trimming removed 1 base at V and 5 bases at J, with 12 bases between. Per germline, CDR1 SGHRS and CDR2 YFSETQ. CDR3 sequence: CASSLSRGTTGELFF. The DNA of the CDR3 is TGCGCCAGCAGCTTGAGTCGGGGTACGACCGGGGAGCTGTTTTTT.

The chain employs TRBV5-1 and TRBJ1-2; the match to TRBD1 covers 7 bases. The CDR3 contains 14 residues. In germline, CDR1 is SGHRS, CDR2 YFSETQ. The V and J ends lost 0 bases and 4 bases, in that order; junction bases with no gene match: 3. The DNA of the CDR3 is TGCGCCAGCAGCTTGGAGACAGGGTTCTATGGCTACACCTTC. Its protein product is CASSLETGFYGYTF.

The chain recombines TRBV5-6 with TRBJ1-1; a possible D gene is TRBD1 (6 bases). Trimming cost V 0 bases and J 3 bases, with 9 bases left between them. The CDR3 runs to 14 residues. CDR1 and CDR2 (germline): SGHDT, YYEEEE. CDR3 bases: TGTGCCAGCAGCTTGGACGGGGGCTACACTGAAGCTTTCTTT. It codes for CASSLDGGYTEAFF.

The chain employs TRBV7-2 and TRBJ1-1; 8 bases map to TRBD1. Germline V gene lookup returns CDR1 SGHTA and CDR2 FQGNSA. This CDR3 contains 16 residues. Trimming removed 1 base from V and 1 base from J; junction bases left unmatched: 5. The CDR3 DNA follows: TGTGCCAGCAGCTTAGAACCGGGACAGGCGAACACTGAAGCTTTCTTT. This sequence encodes CASSLEPGQANTEAFF.

This clone was recorded a few times. The V and J genes are TRBV6-5 and TRBJ2-1; 13 bases line up with TRBD2. J gave up 5 bases and V 6 bases, and 4 bases lay outside the gene matches. CDR3 length: 15 residues. Per the germline V gene, CDR1 is MNHEY and CDR2 is SVGAGI. CDR3 nucleotides: TGTGCCAGCAGGGGACTAGCGGGACGGCACAATGAGCAGTTCTTC. Translation: CASRGLAGRHNEQFF.

The sample holds a few counts of this clone. J is TRBJ2-5 and V is TRBV7-9; 7 nucleotides align to TRBD1. The CDR3 contains 12 residues. V was clipped by 6 bases and J by 2 bases; unmatched bases: 0. Germline V CDR1 and CDR2: SEHNR, FQNEAQ (reference sequence). CDR3 residues: CASRDRQETQYF. Written as DNA, the CDR3 is TGTGCCAGCAGGGACAGGCAAGAGACCCAGTACTTC.

This sequence joins TRBV30 and TRBJ2-5; no clear D gene. The CDR3 has 12 amino acids. Trimming shortened V by 1 base and J by 1 base, and 4 bases separated the two germline ends. In germline, CDR1 is GTSNPN, CDR2 SVGIG (reference sequence). Here the CDR3 DNA reads TGTGCCTGGAGTGGTAGCCAAGAGACCCAGTACTTC. Translated, it gives CAWSGSQETQYF. The entire variable domain, with the rest obtained from reference TRBV30 and TRBJ2-5, is as follows: SQTIHQWPATLVQPVGSPLSLECTVEGTSNPNLYWYRQAAGRGLQLLFYSVGIGQISSEVPQNLSASRPQDRQFILSSKKLLLSDSGFYLCAWSGSQETQYFGPGTRLLVL.

The sample holds a few counts of this clone. V is TRBV15 and J is TRBJ1-3; the D is unclear. The CDR3 has 12 amino acids. V lost 6 bases and J lost 2, with 5 bases in between. Germline lookup yields CDR1 LNHNV and CDR2 YYDKDF (reference sequence). CDR3 sequence: CATRNAGNTIYF. For the CDR3, the DNA is TGTGCCACCAGAAATGCTGGAAACACCATATATTTT.

The chain combines TRBV29-1 with TRBJ2-3; possible D gene TRBD1, 6 bases. This CDR3 has 14 amino acids. Germline assignment: CDR1 SQVTM and CDR2 ANQGSEA. V was trimmed by 5 bases and J by 4 bases, leaving 16 bases between them. CDR3 protein: CSVTGSLGADTQYF. In DNA, the CDR3 is TGCAGCGTTACAGGGTCCCTAGGCGCAGATACGCAGTATTTT.

For the CDR3, the DNA is TGCGCCAGCAGCCAAGACACTAGCAGGGCGGCCCAGTACTTC. It encodes CASSQDTSRAAQYF. The gene calls are TRBV4-3 and TRBJ2-5; a possible D gene is TRBD2 (6 bases). Looked up from germline, CDR1 is LGHNA and CDR2 is YSLEER. Trimming took 0 bases from V and 9 from J, leaving 14 bases between them. This CDR3 is built from 14 residues.

This clone was detected a few times. The rearrangement joins TRBV27 to TRBJ2-6; the match to TRBD1 covers 7 bases. With 8 bases clipped from V and 3 bases from J, the junction kept 10 bases outside the gene matches. Germline V gene data show CDR1 as MNHEY and CDR2 as SMNVEV (reference sequence). This CDR3 is built from 16 residues. The CDR3 sequence: CASGTLQGNGANVLTF. In DNA, the CDR3 is TGTGCCAGCGGCACCTTACAGGGGAATGGGGCCAACGTCCTGACTTTC.

V usage is TRBV30 and J usage is TRBJ1-2; D perhaps matches TRBD1 (5 bases). The CDR3 consists of 14 residues. Germline CDR1 GTSNPN, CDR2 SVGIG (reference sequence). V shed 2 bases and J shed 6 bases, with 16 bases lying between them. In nucleotides, the CDR3 is TGTGCCTGGAGTAAGGGGCCTTCTCCCGATGGCTACACCTTC. Translation gives CAWSKGPSPDGYTF.

This chain uses TRBV9 with TRBJ1-2, with D hard to call. Germline lookup yields CDR1 SGDLS and CDR2 YYNGEE. CDR3 length equals 15 residues. The V and J ends lost 2 bases and 2 bases respectively, with 13 bases between them. The CDR3 is CASSVTEILNYGYTF. The DNA of the CDR3 is TGTGCCAGCAGCGTTACGGAGATACTGAACTATGGCTACACCTTC.

The chain links TRBV28 to TRBJ2-7; unclear D gene. This CDR3 has 12 residues. Germline V gene sequence: CDR1 MDHEN, CDR2 SYDVKM. V was shortened by 4 bases and J by 2 bases, with 6 bases between the two germline ends. In DNA form, the CDR3 reads TGTGCCAGCAGTTCCGTAACCTACGAGCAGTACTTC. Translating it yields CASSSVTYEQYF.

The chain couples TRBV4-1 to TRBJ1-1, with D uncertain. This CDR3 spans 12 amino acids. The germline gives CDR1 MGHRA, CDR2 YSYEKL. V was cut by 2 bases and J by 5 bases, with 6 bases left in between. CDR3 region: CASSQLWTEAFF. Here the CDR3 DNA reads TGCGCCAGCAGCCAACTATGGACTGAAGCTTTCTTT.

This clone turned up a few times. The chain couples TRBV29-1 to TRBJ2-7, with D perhaps TRBD1 (6 bases). Germline CDR1 and CDR2: SQVTM and ANQGSEA. The CDR3 has 12 amino acids. The CDR3 loop is CRGRGPTYEQYV. CDR3 nucleotides: TGCCGTGGCAGGGGCCCGACCTACGAGCAGTACGTC.